This TCR beta chain came from a study of tumor and adjacent non-tumor tissue in lung cancer. Whole-study findings and limits: Tumor TCR diversity, when higher, was linked to shorter survival.

No cell sorting was done before RNA was extracted from the tissue. Distant lung tissue was collected more than 3 cm away from the tumor edge. Three rounds of nested PCR, following a modified ARM-PCR protocol, produced the TCRbeta library. In TCRdb, the multiplex PCR reads were re-called with MiXCR into one record per CDR3 protein. The sample has 40,000 to 50,000 distinct CDR3 sequences, 64% seen once. About this clonotype: Its matching antigen is unknown. Relative to the germline gene, one junction end is altered; a read error may explain this.

The CDR3 runs to 15 residues. Germline CDR1 and CDR2: MNHEY and SVGAGI. The receptor comes from a woman in her seventies with non-small cell lung cancer. The rearrangement joins TRBV6-5 to TRBJ2-7; D is undetermined. Source material: distant non-tumor lung tissue. The CDR3 DNA follows: TGTGCCAGCAATTACTCAAGGCATCAGGATCACGAGCAGTACTTC. Its protein is CASNYSRHQDHEQYF.